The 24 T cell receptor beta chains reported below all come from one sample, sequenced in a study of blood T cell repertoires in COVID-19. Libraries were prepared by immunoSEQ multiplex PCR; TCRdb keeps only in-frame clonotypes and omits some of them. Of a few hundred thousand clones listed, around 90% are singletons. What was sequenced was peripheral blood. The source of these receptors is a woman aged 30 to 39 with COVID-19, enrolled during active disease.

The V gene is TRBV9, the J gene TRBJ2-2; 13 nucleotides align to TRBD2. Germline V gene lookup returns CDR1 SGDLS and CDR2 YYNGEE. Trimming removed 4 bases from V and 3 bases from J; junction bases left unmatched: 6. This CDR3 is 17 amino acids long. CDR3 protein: CASSLRTSGRHTGELFF. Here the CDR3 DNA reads TGTGCCAGCAGCCTCCGGACTAGCGGGAGACACACCGGGGAGCTGTTTTTT.

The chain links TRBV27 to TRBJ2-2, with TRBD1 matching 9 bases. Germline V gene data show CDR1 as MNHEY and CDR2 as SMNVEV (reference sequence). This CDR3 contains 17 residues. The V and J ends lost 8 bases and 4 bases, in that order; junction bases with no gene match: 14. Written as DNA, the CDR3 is TGTGCCAGCGGGATACAGGGGGCGAGGGTAGTCACCGGGGAGCTGTTTTTT. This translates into CASGIQGARVVTGELFF.

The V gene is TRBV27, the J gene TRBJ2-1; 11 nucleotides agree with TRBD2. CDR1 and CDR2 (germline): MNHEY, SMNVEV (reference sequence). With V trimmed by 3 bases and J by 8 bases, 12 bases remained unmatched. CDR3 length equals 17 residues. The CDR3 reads CASSLLVELAGVDEQFF. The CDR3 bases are TGTGCCAGCAGTTTGTTGGTGGAACTAGCGGGAGTCGATGAGCAGTTCTTC.

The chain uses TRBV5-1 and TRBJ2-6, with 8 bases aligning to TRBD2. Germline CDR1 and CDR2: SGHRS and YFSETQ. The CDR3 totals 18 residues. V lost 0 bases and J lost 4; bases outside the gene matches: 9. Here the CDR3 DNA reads TGCGCCAGCAGCTTGGGACCGCGGGGGGTGGCCGGGGCCAACGTCCTGACTTTC. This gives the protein CASSLGPRGVAGANVLTF.

CDR3: CASSLPGTDFTGELFF. The CDR3 coding sequence is TGTGCCAGCAGCCTACCCGGGACAGACTTCACCGGGGAGCTGTTTTTT. The chain has TRBV11-3 and TRBJ2-2; 7 bases match TRBD1. CDR3 length: 16 amino acids. The V and J ends lost 5 bases and 4 bases, in that order; junction bases with no gene match: 10. Germline V gives CDR1 SGHNT, CDR2 YENEEA.

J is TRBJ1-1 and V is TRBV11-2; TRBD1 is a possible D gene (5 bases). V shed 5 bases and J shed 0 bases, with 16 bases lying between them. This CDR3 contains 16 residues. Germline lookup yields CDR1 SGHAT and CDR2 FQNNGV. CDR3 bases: TGTGCCAGCAGCCCGCAGGGAACTACCTTGAACACTGAAGCTTTCTTT. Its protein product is CASSPQGTTLNTEAFF.

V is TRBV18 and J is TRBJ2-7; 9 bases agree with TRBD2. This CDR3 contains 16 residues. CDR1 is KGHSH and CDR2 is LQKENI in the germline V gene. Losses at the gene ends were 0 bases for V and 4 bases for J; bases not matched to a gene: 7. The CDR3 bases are TGTGCCAGCTCACCACCGGATAGCGGGAGTGGTTACGAGCAGTACTTC. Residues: CASSPPDSGSGYEQYF.

In DNA, the CDR3 is TGTGCCAGCAGCCCCCGGGGGGGTGGCTACACCTTC. This codes for CASSPRGGGYTF. The rearrangement joins TRBV5-4 to TRBJ1-2; D is perhaps TRBD1 (5 bases). CDR1 SGHNT and CDR2 YYREEE come from the germline V gene (reference sequence). The CDR3 runs to 12 residues. V dropped 4 bases and J dropped 7 bases, with 11 bases sitting between them.

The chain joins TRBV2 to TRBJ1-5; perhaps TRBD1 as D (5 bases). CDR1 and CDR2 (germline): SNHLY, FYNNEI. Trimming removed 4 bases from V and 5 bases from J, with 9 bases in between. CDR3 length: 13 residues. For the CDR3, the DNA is TGTGCCAGCAGTGGGGCAGGGTATCAGCCCCAGCATTTT. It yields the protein CASSGAGYQPQHF. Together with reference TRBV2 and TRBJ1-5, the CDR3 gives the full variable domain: EPEVTQTPSHQVTQMGQEVILRCVPISNHLYFYWYRQILGQKVEFLVSFYNNEISEKSEIFDDQFSVERPDGSNFTLKIRSTKLEDSAMYFCASSGAGYQPQHFGDGTRLSIL.

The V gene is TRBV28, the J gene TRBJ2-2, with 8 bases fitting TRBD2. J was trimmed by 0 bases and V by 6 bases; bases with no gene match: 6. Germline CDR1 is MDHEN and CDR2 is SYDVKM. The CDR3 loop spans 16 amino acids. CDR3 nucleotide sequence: TGTGCCAGCAGATCCCCTAGCGGGCCGAACACCGGGGAGCTGTTTTTT. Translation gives CASRSPSGPNTGELFF.

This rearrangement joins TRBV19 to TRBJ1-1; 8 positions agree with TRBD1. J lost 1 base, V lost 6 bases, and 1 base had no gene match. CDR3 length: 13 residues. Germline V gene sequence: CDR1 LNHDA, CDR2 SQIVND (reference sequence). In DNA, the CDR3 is TGTGCCAGTAGAGACAGGGGGAACACTGAAGCTTTCTTT. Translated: CASRDRGNTEAFF. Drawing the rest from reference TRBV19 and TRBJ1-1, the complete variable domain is DGGITQSPKYLFRKEGQNVTLSCEQNLNHDAMYWYRQDPGQGLRLIYYSQIVNDFQKGDIAEGYSVSREKKESFPLTVTSAQKNPTAFYLCASRDRGNTEAFFGQGTRLTVV.

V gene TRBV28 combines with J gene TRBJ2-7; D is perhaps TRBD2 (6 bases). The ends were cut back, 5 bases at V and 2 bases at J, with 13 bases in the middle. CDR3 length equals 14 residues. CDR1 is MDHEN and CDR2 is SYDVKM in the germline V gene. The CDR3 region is CASSRIWGAYEQYV. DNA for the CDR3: TGTGCCAGCAGTCGCATTTGGGGGGCCTACGAGCAGTACGTC.

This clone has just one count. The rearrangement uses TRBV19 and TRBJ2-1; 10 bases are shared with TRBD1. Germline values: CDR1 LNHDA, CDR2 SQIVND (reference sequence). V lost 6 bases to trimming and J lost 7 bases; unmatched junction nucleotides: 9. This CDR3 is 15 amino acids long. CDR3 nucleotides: TGTGCCAGTAGGAAGGGGGGACAGGGGTTGAATGAGCAGTTCTTC. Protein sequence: CASRKGGQGLNEQFF.

The CDR3, as DNA: TGTGCCAGCAGTTATGTGGGACAGGGTGTTCAGCCCCAGCATTTT. Its translation is CASSYVGQGVQPQHF. The chain links TRBV6-6 to TRBJ1-5, with TRBD1 matching over 9 bases. Germline CDR1 MNHNY, CDR2 SVGAGI (reference sequence). The trim removed 3 bases at V and 6 bases at J, leaving 6 bases unmatched. The CDR3 length is 15 residues.

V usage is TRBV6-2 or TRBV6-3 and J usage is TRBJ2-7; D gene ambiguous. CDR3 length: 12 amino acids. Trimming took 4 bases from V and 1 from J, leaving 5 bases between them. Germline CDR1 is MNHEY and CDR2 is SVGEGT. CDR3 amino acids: CASSSLSYEQYV. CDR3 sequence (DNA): TGTGCCAGCAGTTCATTGTCCTACGAGCAGTACGTC.

Here the CDR3 reads CASGLPHSTDTQYF. The CDR3 coding sequence is TGTGCTAGTGGTTTGCCCCATAGCACAGATACGCAGTATTTT. J is TRBJ2-3 and V is TRBV12-5; D gene ambiguous. V was trimmed by 2 bases and J by 0 bases, leaving 6 bases between them. The CDR3 extends over 14 amino acids. From germline, CDR1 is LGHNT and CDR2 FRNRAP.

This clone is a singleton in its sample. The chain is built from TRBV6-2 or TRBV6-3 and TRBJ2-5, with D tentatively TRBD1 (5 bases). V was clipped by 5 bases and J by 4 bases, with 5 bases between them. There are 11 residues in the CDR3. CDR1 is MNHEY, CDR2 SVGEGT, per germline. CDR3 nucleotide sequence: TGTGCCAGCAGTAGGGGAGAGACCCAGTACTTC. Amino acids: CASSRGETQYF.

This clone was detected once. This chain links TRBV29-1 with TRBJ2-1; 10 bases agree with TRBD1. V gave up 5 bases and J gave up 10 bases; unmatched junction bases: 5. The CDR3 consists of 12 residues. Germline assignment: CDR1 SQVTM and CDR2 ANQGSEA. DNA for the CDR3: TGCAGCGTTATACGGACAGGGGGAGAGCAGTTCTTC. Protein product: CSVIRTGGEQFF.

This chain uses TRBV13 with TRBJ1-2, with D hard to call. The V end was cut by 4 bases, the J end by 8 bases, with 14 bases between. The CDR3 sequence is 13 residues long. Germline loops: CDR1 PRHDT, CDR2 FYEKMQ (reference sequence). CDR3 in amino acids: CASSSPAAAGYTF. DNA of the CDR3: TGTGCCAGCAGCTCTCCCGCAGCAGCGGGCTACACCTTC.

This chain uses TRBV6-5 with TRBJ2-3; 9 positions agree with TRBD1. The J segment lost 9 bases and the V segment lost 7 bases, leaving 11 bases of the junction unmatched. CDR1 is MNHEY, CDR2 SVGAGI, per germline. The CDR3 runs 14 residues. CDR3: CASTPGQGGWTQYF. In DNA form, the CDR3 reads TGTGCCAGCACCCCGGGACAGGGAGGCTGGACGCAGTATTTT.

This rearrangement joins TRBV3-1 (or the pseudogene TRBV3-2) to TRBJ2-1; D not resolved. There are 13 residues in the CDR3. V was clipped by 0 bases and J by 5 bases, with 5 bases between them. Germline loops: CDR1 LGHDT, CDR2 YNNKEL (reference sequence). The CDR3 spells CASSQDLNNEQFF. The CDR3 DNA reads TGTGCCAGCAGCCAAGATTTAAACAATGAGCAGTTCTTC.

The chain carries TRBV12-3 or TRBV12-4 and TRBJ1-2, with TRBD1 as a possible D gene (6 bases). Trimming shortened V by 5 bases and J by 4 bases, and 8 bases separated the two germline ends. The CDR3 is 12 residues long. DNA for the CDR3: TGTGCCAGCAGTCCGACAGGCTATGGCTACACCTTC. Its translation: CASSPTGYGYTF.

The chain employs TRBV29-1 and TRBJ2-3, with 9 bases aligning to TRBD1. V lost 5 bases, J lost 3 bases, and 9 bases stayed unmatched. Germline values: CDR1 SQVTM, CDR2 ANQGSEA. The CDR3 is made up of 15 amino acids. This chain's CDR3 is CSVHIGQGLTDTQYF. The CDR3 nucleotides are TGCAGCGTTCACATAGGACAGGGGCTTACAGATACGCAGTATTTT.

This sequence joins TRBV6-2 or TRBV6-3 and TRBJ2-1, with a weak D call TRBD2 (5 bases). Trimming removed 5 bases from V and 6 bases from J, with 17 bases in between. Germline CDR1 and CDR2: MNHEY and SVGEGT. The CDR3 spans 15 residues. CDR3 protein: CASSRGNIGINEQFF. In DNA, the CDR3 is TGTGCCAGCAGTCGGGGTAACATCGGGATCAATGAGCAGTTCTTC.